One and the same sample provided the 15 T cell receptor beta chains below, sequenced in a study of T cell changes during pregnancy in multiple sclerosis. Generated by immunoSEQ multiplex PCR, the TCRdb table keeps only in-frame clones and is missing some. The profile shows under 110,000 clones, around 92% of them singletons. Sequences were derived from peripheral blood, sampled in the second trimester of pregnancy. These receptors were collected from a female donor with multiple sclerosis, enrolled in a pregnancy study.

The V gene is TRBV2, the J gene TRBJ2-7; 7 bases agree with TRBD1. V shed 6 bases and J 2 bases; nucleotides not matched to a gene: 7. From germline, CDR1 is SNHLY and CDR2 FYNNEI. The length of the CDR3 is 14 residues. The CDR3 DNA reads TGTGCCAGCAGGGAACAGGGGTACACCTACGAGCAGTACTTC. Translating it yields CASREQGYTYEQYF.

The CDR3 sequence is CASSHGQGASNEQYF. CDR3 bases: TGTGCCAGCAGCCACGGACAGGGGGCGAGCAACGAGCAGTACTTC. The rearrangement joins TRBV7-9 to TRBJ2-7; TRBD1 aligns across 11 bases. Per the germline V gene, CDR1 is SEHNR and CDR2 is FQNEAQ (reference sequence). The CDR3 covers 15 residues. Trimming at V came to 5 bases and at J to 5 bases, leaving 8 bases not matched to a gene.

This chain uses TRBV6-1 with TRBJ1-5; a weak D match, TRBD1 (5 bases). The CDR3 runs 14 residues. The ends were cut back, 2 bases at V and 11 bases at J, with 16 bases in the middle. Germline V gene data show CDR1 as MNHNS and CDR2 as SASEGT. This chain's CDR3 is CASSENDGGSAQHF. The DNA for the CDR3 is TGTGCCAGCAGTGAAAATGACGGGGGATCGGCCCAGCATTTT.

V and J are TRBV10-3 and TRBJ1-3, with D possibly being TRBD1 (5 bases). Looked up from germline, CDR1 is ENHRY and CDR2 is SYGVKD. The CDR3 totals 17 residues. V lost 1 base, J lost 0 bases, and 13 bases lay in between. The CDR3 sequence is CAISEYPTDFSGNTIYF. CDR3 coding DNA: TGTGCCATCAGTGAGTACCCGACAGACTTCTCTGGAAACACCATATATTTT.

For the CDR3, the DNA is TGTGCCAGCAGTTTTACCCGGGGACTAGGCGGTTCCTACAATGAGCAGTTCTTC. Its protein is CASSFTRGLGGSYNEQFF. The V gene is TRBV28, the J gene TRBJ2-1, with 8 bases fitting TRBD2. V dropped 3 bases and J dropped 1; count of bases not matched to a gene: 11. The CDR3 contains 18 residues. The germline V gene has CDR1 MDHEN and CDR2 SYDVKM.

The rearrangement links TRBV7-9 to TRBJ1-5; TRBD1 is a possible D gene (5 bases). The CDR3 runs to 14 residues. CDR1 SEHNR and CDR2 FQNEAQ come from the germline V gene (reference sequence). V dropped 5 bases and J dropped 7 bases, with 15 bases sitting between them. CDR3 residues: CASSPGGTRQPQHF. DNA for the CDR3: TGTGCCAGCAGCCCGGGCGGGACGAGGCAGCCCCAGCATTTT.

CDR3 nucleotide sequence: TGTGCCAGCAGCCAAGGGGGTGGGAGAGTATACGAGCAGTACTTC. Its translation: CASSQGGGRVYEQYF. This chain connects TRBV4-2 to TRBJ2-7; TRBD2 might be the D (5 bases). CDR3 length: 15 amino acids. Trimming removed 1 base from V and 4 bases from J, with 14 bases in between. CDR1 is LGHNA, CDR2 YNFKEQ, per germline.

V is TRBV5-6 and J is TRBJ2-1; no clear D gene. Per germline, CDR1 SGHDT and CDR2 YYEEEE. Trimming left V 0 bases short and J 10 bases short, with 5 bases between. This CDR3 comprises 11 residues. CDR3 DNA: TGTGCCAGCAGCTTGGTGGCCGAGCAGTTCTTC. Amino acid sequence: CASSLVAEQFF.

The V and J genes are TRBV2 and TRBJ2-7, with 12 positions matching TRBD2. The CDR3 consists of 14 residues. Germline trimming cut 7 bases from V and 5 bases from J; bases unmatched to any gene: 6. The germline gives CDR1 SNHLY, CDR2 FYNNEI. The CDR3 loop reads CASNPRLAGDEQYF. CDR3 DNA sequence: TGTGCCAGCAACCCCCGACTAGCGGGAGACGAGCAGTACTTC.

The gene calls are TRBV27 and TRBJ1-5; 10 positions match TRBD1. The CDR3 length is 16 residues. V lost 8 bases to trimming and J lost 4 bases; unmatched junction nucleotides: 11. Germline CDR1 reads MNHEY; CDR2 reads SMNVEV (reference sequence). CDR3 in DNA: TGTGCCAGCTGGCCCTCCGACAGGGGGCGTAATCAGCCCCAGCATTTT. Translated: CASWPSDRGRNQPQHF.

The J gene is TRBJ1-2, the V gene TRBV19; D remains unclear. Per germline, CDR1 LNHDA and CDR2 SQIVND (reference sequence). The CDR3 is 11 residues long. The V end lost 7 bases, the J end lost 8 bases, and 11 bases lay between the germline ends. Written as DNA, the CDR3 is TGTGCCAGTATGGAGGCGGGAGGCTACACCTTC. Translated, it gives CASMEAGGYTF.

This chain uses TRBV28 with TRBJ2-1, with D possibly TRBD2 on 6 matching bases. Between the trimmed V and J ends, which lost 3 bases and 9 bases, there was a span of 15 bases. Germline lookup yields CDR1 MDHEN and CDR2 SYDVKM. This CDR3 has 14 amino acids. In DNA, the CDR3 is TGTGCCAGCAGTTTCCCTGGGACTTCATCTGAGCAGTTCTTC. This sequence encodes CASSFPGTSSEQFF.

The CDR3 DNA reads as TGTGCCAGCACCCTTGACAGGGGAGGAGATACGCAGTATTTT. Translation gives CASTLDRGGDTQYF. The J gene is TRBJ2-3, the V gene TRBV2, with TRBD1 matching 8 bases. Germline CDR1 SNHLY, CDR2 FYNNEI. The CDR3 length is 14 residues. After removal of 7 bases from V and 5 bases from J, the junction contained 8 bases not matched to a gene.

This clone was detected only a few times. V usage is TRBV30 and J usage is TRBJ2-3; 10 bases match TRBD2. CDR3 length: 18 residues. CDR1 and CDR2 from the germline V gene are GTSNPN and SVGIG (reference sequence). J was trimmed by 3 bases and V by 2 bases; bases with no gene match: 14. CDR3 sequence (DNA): TGTGCCTGGAGTCGACCAGCGGGAGGGGTGACCTATACAGATACGCAGTATTTT. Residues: CAWSRPAGGVTYTDTQYF.

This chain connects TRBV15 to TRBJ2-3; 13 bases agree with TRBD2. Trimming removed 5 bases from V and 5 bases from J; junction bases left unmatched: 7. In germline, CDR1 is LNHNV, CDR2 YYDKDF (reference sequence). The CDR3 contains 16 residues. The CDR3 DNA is TGTGCCACCAGCGGACTAGCGGGAGAATCGGGAGATACGCAGTATTTT. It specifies CATSGLAGESGDTQYF. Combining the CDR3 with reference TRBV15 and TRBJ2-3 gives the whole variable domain DAMVIQNPRYQVTQFGKPVTLSCSQTLNHNVMYWYQQKSSQAPKLLFHYYDKDFNNEADTPDNFQSRRPNTSFCFLDIRSPGLGDTAMYLCATSGLAGESGDTQYFGPGTRLTVL.